This T cell receptor (beta chain) stems from a study of blood T cell repertoires in COVID-19. The CDR3 is 12 amino acids. Germline CDR1 SNHLY, CDR2 FYNNEI. Trimming left V 5 bases short and J 10 bases short, with 14 bases between. Here immunoSEQ multiplex PCR was the method, and the copy in TCRdb shows in-frame clones only, minus some. The sample holds 200,000 to 300,000 clones, more than 70% seen once. The chain has TRBV2 and TRBJ1-1; D gene ambiguous. The sample consisted of peripheral blood. This receptor was taken from an elderly man with acute or convalescent COVID-19. DNA for the CDR3: TGTGCCAGCAGTCCCCCCCTAAACAGAGCTTTCTTT. Its translation is CASSPPLNRAFF.